The next 26 T cell receptor beta chains were all read from a single sample in a study of cytomegalovirus exposure and HLA in healthy donors. Amplification used 60 Vbeta primers and 13 Jbeta primers. The assay was immunoSEQ multiplex PCR, and TCRdb's table has in-frame clones only and misses some. The sample contains some 69,000 clones, roughly 65% of which appear only once. The sequenced sample was PBMCs. The receptor set was obtained from a male donor in good health and CMV-seropositive.

The rearrangement links TRBV7-9 to TRBJ1-5; 7 positions agree with TRBD1. Trimming at V came to 5 bases and at J to 3 bases, leaving 4 bases not matched to a gene. Per the germline V gene, CDR1 is SEHNR and CDR2 is FQNEAQ (reference sequence). The CDR3 covers 14 residues. This chain's CDR3 is CASSPGTDNQPQHF. The DNA for the CDR3 is TGTGCCAGCAGCCCCGGGACAGACAATCAGCCCCAGCATTTT.

This sequence joins TRBV6-5 and TRBJ2-5; perhaps TRBD1 as D (6 bases). The CDR3 loop spans 13 amino acids. Trimming removed 5 bases at V and 7 bases at J, with 14 bases between. Germline-derived CDR1 and CDR2 are MNHEY and SVGAGI. The chain's CDR3 is CASSTGFAGTQYF. The CDR3 DNA is TGTGCCAGCAGTACAGGGTTCGCGGGGACCCAGTACTTC.

The V call is TRBV29-1, the J call TRBJ2-1; a possible D gene is TRBD1 (6 bases). CDR3 length: 14 amino acids. Germline CDR1 reads SQVTM; CDR2 reads ANQGSEA. Between the trimmed V and J ends, which lost 1 base and 5 bases, there was a span of 12 bases. CDR3 amino acids: CSVEAGQRNNEQFF. The DNA for the CDR3 is TGCAGCGTTGAAGCCGGACAGAGAAACAATGAGCAGTTCTTC.

The chain employs TRBV5-1 and TRBJ2-3; tentatively, D is TRBD1 (5 bases). This CDR3 comprises 11 residues. Germline V gene lookup returns CDR1 SGHRS and CDR2 YFSETQ. The V end was cut by 5 bases, the J end by 11 bases, with 12 bases between. The CDR3 DNA is TGCGCCAGCAGGGCTGGACAAAGGCAGTATTTT. This gives the protein CASRAGQRQYF.

CDR3 sequence (DNA): TGTGCCAGCAGCTTAGTTACAGGGAACACTGAAGCTTTCTTT. Translation: CASSLVTGNTEAFF. The rearrangement links TRBV11-2 to TRBJ1-1; a weak D match, TRBD1 (5 bases). Trimming pared 1 base from V and 1 base from J, leaving 7 bases between. This CDR3 spans 14 amino acids. CDR1 is SGHAT and CDR2 is FQNNGV in the germline V gene.

This clone was found a few times. The rearrangement joins TRBV6-5 to TRBJ2-7; 7 bases fit TRBD1. Germline CDR1 reads MNHEY; CDR2 reads SVGAGI. The CDR3 totals 15 residues. J was trimmed by 0 bases and V by 2 bases; bases with no gene match: 4. CDR3 sequence (DNA): TGTGCCAGCAGTTACGGGGACAGTCTCTCCTACGAGCAGTACTTC. This sequence encodes CASSYGDSLSYEQYF.

The rearrangement links TRBV18 to TRBJ1-6; D is uncertain. V was pared by 6 bases and J by 5 bases, with 14 bases between. Germline-derived CDR1 and CDR2 are KGHSH and LQKENI. This CDR3 is built from 15 residues. As DNA, the CDR3 is TGTGCCAGCTCTCGGACTGACGGGGATAATTCACCCCTCCACTTT. Encoded protein: CASSRTDGDNSPLHF.

The chain is built from TRBV18 and TRBJ1-5, with D possibly TRBD1 on 5 matching bases. The germline V gene has CDR1 KGHSH and CDR2 LQKENI. V shed 6 bases and J shed 4 bases, with 25 bases lying between them. CDR3 length: 18 amino acids. CDR3: CASSPEGATSDLNQPQHF. DNA for the CDR3: TGTGCCAGCTCCCCCGAAGGGGCGACAAGCGACCTTAATCAGCCCCAGCATTTT.

V is TRBV6-6 and J is TRBJ1-5; 12 bases align to TRBD1. The CDR3 length is 16 residues. The J segment lost 5 bases and the V segment lost 7 bases, leaving 9 bases of the junction unmatched. The V gene's germline CDR1 is MNHNY and CDR2 SVGAGI (reference sequence). CDR3 in amino acids: CASNWDRGRRDQPQHF. In DNA, the CDR3 is TGTGCCAGCAATTGGGACAGGGGGCGTCGGGATCAGCCCCAGCATTTT.

The CDR3, as DNA: TGTGCCAGCTCAATGGGACTCGGGAACACCGGGGAGCTGTTTTTT. Protein: CASSMGLGNTGELFF. V and J are TRBV7-9 and TRBJ2-2; the D gene is possibly TRBD2 (6 bases). CDR1 and CDR2 (germline): SEHNR, FQNEAQ (reference sequence). The germline V and J ends were trimmed by 8 bases and 1 base, with 14 bases remaining between them. The CDR3 sequence is 15 residues long. Complete variable domain (other parts from reference TRBV7-9 and TRBJ2-2): DTGVSQNPRHKITKRGQNVTFRCDPISEHNRLYWYRQTLGQGPEFLTYFQNEAQLEKSRLLSDRFSAERPKGSFSTLEIQRTEQGDSAMYLCASSMGLGNTGELFFGEGSRLTVL.

This clone has a handful of counts. This chain joins TRBV9 and TRBJ1-2, with TRBD1 matching over 10 bases. The CDR3 runs to 14 residues. The V and J ends lost 4 bases and 2 bases, in that order; junction bases with no gene match: 2. Germline V gives CDR1 SGDLS, CDR2 YYNGEE. Here the CDR3 DNA reads TGTGCCAGCAGCCCGGGACAGGGGAACTATGGCTACACCTTC. This gives the protein CASSPGQGNYGYTF. The full variable domain, in which reference TRBV9 and TRBJ1-2 provide the parts outside the CDR3, is DSGVTQTPKHLITATGQRVTLRCSPRSGDLSVYWYQQSLDQGLQFLIQYYNGEERAKGNILERFSAQQFPDLHSELNLSSLELGDSALYFCASSPGQGNYGYTFGSGTRLTVV.

The V gene is TRBV6-1, the J gene TRBJ2-1, with 8 bases identical to TRBD1. Germline V gene data show CDR1 as MNHNS and CDR2 as SASEGT. The CDR3 extends over 15 amino acids. The V segment lost 2 bases and the J segment 7 bases; nucleotides outside the gene matches: 7. The CDR3 region has the DNA TGTGCCAGCAGTGAACGGGACAGGACTACTAATGAGCAGTTCTTC. Translated: CASSERDRTTNEQFF.

This clone turned up a few times. The CDR3 DNA is TGTGCCAGCAGTTTCCTACTCGGCACAGATACGCAGTATTTT. Its protein product is CASSFLLGTDTQYF. The chain has TRBV28 and TRBJ2-3, with D unclear. V was cut by 3 bases and J by 1 base, with 8 bases left in between. Germline CDR1 reads MDHEN; CDR2 reads SYDVKM. The CDR3 extends over 14 amino acids.

This clone was counted between two and nine times. This chain joins TRBV6-5 and TRBJ2-2, with D tentatively TRBD1 (6 bases). The CDR3 spans 13 residues. The germline gives CDR1 MNHEY, CDR2 SVGAGI. Trimming took off 10 bases at V and 3 bases at J, with 12 bases between the two ends. The CDR3 is CANRARDTGELFF. The CDR3 DNA reads as TGTGCCAACAGGGCGAGGGACACCGGGGAGCTGTTTTTT.

The chain combines TRBV5-5 with TRBJ2-7, with D possibly TRBD2 on 5 matching bases. The CDR3 covers 12 residues. The V gene lost 6 bases and the J gene lost 0 bases, with 7 bases spanning the gap. Germline assignment: CDR1 SGHKS and CDR2 YYEKEE (reference sequence). This chain's CDR3 is CASMGSSYEQYF. In DNA form, the CDR3 reads TGTGCCAGCATGGGGAGCTCCTACGAGCAGTACTTC. Drawing the rest from reference TRBV5-5 and TRBJ2-7, the complete variable domain is DAGVTQSPTHLIKTRGQQVTLRCSPISGHKSVSWYQQVLGQGPQFIFQYYEKEERGRGNFPDRFSARQFPNYSSELNVNALLLGDSALYLCASMGSSYEQYFGPGTRLTVT.

In the case of this clone: An end of the junction differs from the germline gene, which may be a read error. This chain links TRBV2 with TRBJ2-1, with D possibly matching TRBD1 (6 bases). Germline values: CDR1 SNHLY, CDR2 FYNNEI. The CDR3 spans 12 residues. The CDR3 bases are TGTGCCATCAGTGAGTCAGGGGATGAGCAGTTCTTC. Protein sequence: CAISESGDEQFF.

V gene TRBV28 combines with J gene TRBJ1-5; D is possibly TRBD1 (5 bases). The germline gives CDR1 MDHEN, CDR2 SYDVKM. CDR3 length: 13 amino acids. The V end lost 3 bases, the J end lost 7 bases, and 10 bases lay between the germline ends. The CDR3 DNA is TGTGCCAGCAGTTTCGGGGGGGTACAGCCCCAGCATTTT. Its protein is CASSFGGVQPQHF.

The chain uses TRBV7-3 and TRBJ2-1, with 12 nucleotides matching TRBD2. V lost 5 bases and J lost 7; bases outside the gene matches: 12. The length of the CDR3 is 17 residues. Germline CDR1 reads SGHTA; CDR2 reads FQGTGA. For the CDR3, the DNA is TGTGCCAGCAGCATACCGGGACTAACTAGCGGGGGGAATGAGCAGTTCTTC. It encodes CASSIPGLTSGGNEQFF.

V usage is TRBV5-1 and J usage is TRBJ1-4; 12 bases match TRBD1. The junction had 6 bases not matched to a gene; V was cut back by 2 bases and J by 10 bases. CDR3 length: 15 amino acids. Germline-derived CDR1 and CDR2 are SGHRS and YFSETQ. This CDR3 reads CASSFSGTGGGKLFF. DNA for the CDR3: TGCGCCAGCAGCTTCTCCGGGACAGGGGGCGGAAAACTGTTTTTT.

J is TRBJ2-1 and V is TRBV19, with D uncertain. The germline gives CDR1 LNHDA, CDR2 SQIVND (reference sequence). The V gene lost 4 bases and the J gene lost 4 bases, with 2 bases spanning the gap. There are 11 residues in the CDR3. The CDR3 nucleotides are TGTGCCAGTAGTACGTACAATGAGCAGTTCTTC. Translation gives CASSTYNEQFF.

This clone showed up just a few times. V gene TRBV12-5 combines with J gene TRBJ1-1, with D perhaps matching TRBD1 (5 bases). V lost 3 bases to trimming and J lost 7 bases, with 6 bases between them. CDR1 is LGHNT and CDR2 is FRNRAP in the germline V gene. This CDR3 comprises 11 residues. This CDR3 is CASGFRVEAFF. Here the CDR3 DNA reads TGTGCTAGTGGTTTCAGGGTTGAAGCTTTCTTT. Complete variable domain (other parts from reference TRBV12-5 and TRBJ1-1): DARVTQTPRHKVTEMGQEVTMRCQPILGHNTVFWYRQTMMQGLELLAYFRNRAPLDDSGMPKDRFSAEMPDATLATLKIQPSEPRDSAVYFCASGFRVEAFFGQGTRLTVV.

The chain carries TRBV15 and TRBJ2-7; 9 bases are shared with TRBD1. Trimming took 5 bases from V and 6 from J; bases not matched to a gene: 11. The CDR3 totals 15 residues. Germline V CDR1 and CDR2: LNHNV, YYDKDF (reference sequence). CDR3 in amino acids: CATSERGTGNSEQYF. The CDR3 nucleotides read TGTGCCACCAGCGAGAGAGGGACAGGGAATAGCGAGCAGTACTTC.

This clone was seen more than once but under ten times. Here the CDR3 reads CASSTRTGGISGANVLTF. CDR3 coding DNA: TGTGCCAGTAGTACACGGACAGGGGGTATCTCTGGGGCCAACGTCCTGACTTTC. The chain uses TRBV19 and TRBJ2-6, with 10 bases matching TRBD1. Trimming removed 4 bases from V and 0 bases from J; junction bases left unmatched: 6. There are 18 residues in the CDR3. The germline V gene encodes CDR1 LNHDA and CDR2 SQIVND (reference sequence).

The V and J genes are TRBV30 and TRBJ2-7; TRBD2 aligns across 13 bases. V dropped 1 base and J dropped 2; count of bases not matched to a gene: 8. This CDR3 region has 17 residues. Germline CDR1 is GTSNPN and CDR2 is SVGIG (reference sequence). The CDR3: CAWSEGLAGERAYEQYF. In DNA, the CDR3 is TGTGCCTGGAGTGAAGGACTAGCGGGAGAAAGGGCCTACGAGCAGTACTTC.

V is TRBV25-1 and J is TRBJ2-7; TRBD1 is a possible D gene (6 bases). The CDR3 is 12 amino acids. CDR1 and CDR2 from the germline V gene are MGHDK and SYGVNS. The V and J ends lost 4 bases and 4 bases respectively, with 8 bases between them. The CDR3 loop is CASSGGQYEQYF. The CDR3 DNA is TGTGCCAGCAGTGGAGGACAGTACGAGCAGTACTTC.

The chain links TRBV4-3 to TRBJ1-5, with D unclear. The V end was cut by 3 bases, the J end by 7 bases, with 10 bases between. CDR3 length: 13 residues. The germline V gene encodes CDR1 LGHNA and CDR2 YSLEER. The chain's CDR3 is CASSQRIAQPQHF. For the CDR3, the DNA is TGCGCCAGCAGCCAGAGAATTGCACAGCCCCAGCATTTT.